This TCR beta chain was captured by sequencing in a study of T-cell reconstitution after alpha-beta-depleted transplantation in children. Preparation of the TCRbeta library was carried out with unique molecular identifiers. TCRdb reprocessed the PCR reads via MiXCR and lists one record per CDR3 protein. The sample includes approximately 510,000 distinct CDR3 sequences, approximately 16% seen only once; the top ten take 2.5% to 3.5%. The V end lost 1 base, the J end lost 0 bases, and 24 bases lay between the germline ends. The CDR3 runs to 21 residues. This clonotype appeared a few times. The material was PBMCs from the stem cell graft donor, obtained from the stem cell graft. The receptor's source is a human donor who donated a stem cell graft to a child with acute lymphoblastic leukemia. The chain recombines TRBV12-3 or TRBV12-4 with TRBJ1-4, with a tentative D call TRBD1 (6 bases). DNA for the CDR3: TGTGCCAGCAGTTTAGAGTCCAGGGGACCCAACCACCCTGCAACTAATGAAAAACTGTTTTTT. This codes for CASSLESRGPNHPATNEKLFF.